The 8 T cell receptor beta chains below come from one sample, sequenced in a study of neurological immune-mediated disorders. TCRdb reanalysed the 5' RACE reads using MiXCR and keeps one entry per CDR3 protein. The table records tens of thousands of distinct CDR3 sequences, over 4.5% of them present only once. The time point: longitudinal time-point 2. Sequences were obtained from PBMCs. The receptor set was obtained from a woman aged 60 to 75 with multiple sclerosis.

This clonotype was recorded many times. The chain is built from TRBV12-3 or TRBV12-4 and TRBJ2-5; possibly TRBD2 for D (5 bases). The CDR3 is 15 amino acids. V lost 5 bases and J lost 5, with 18 bases in between. CDR3 sequence (DNA): TGTGCCAGCAGTGCCCACAGTGACCGGAGGGAGACCCAGTACTTC. Encoded protein: CASSAHSDRRETQYF.

This clonotype was seen repeatedly, ten times or more. CDR3 amino acids: CASSPTVQETQYF. In DNA, the CDR3 is TGTGCCAGCTCACCGACGGTACAAGAGACCCAGTACTTC. The rearrangement links TRBV18 to TRBJ2-5, with unresolved D. Trimming stripped 3 bases from V and 2 bases from J, with 7 bases between. CDR3 size: 13 residues. CDR1 is KGHSH and CDR2 is LQKENI in the germline V gene.

The rearrangement joins TRBV7-8 to TRBJ1-1; possible D gene TRBD1, 6 bases. V gave up 2 bases and J gave up 8 bases, with 15 bases separating them. CDR1 and CDR2 from the germline V gene are SGHVS and FQNEAQ. The CDR3 has 14 amino acids. The CDR3 nucleotides are TGTGCCAGCAGCTTACATACCCAGGGGCTCGAAGCTTTCTTT. Translated: CASSLHTQGLEAFF.

There are many counts of this clonotype. The rearrangement uses TRBV11-2 and TRBJ2-3, with 8 bases that match TRBD2. Germline V CDR1 and CDR2: SGHAT, FQNNGV. This CDR3 spans 15 amino acids. The junction had 5 bases not matched to a gene; V was cut back by 6 bases and J by 0 bases. DNA of the CDR3: TGTGCCAGCAGAAAACTAGCGGCTAGCACAGATACGCAGTATTTT. Translation: CASRKLAASTDTQYF.

There are many counts of this clonotype. V gene TRBV7-9 combines with J gene TRBJ2-3; 7 nucleotides line up with TRBD1. CDR1 is SEHNR and CDR2 is FQNEAQ in the germline V gene (reference sequence). V lost 5 bases to trimming and J lost 2 bases; unmatched junction nucleotides: 7. The CDR3 length is 15 residues. CDR3 DNA: TGTGCCAGCAGCCCAAACAGGGGCCCCACAGATACGCAGTATTTT. Amino acids: CASSPNRGPTDTQYF.

The sample holds a few counts of this clonotype. One junction end disagrees with the germline gene, perhaps due to a read error. The CDR3 DNA follows: TGTGCTAGCAGCCCCACACTAGCGGGGGGGCAAGAGACCCAGTACTTC. Its protein product is CASSPTLAGGQETQYF. This sequence joins TRBV7-7 and TRBJ2-5; 13 bases fit TRBD2. This CDR3 contains 16 residues. Germline CDR1 reads SSHAT; CDR2 reads FNYEAQ (reference sequence).

This sequence joins TRBV7-8 and TRBJ2-4; 15 nucleotides agree with TRBD2. The V gene end was trimmed by 3 bases and the J gene end by 3 bases; junction bases not matched to a gene: 6. The length of the CDR3 is 18 residues. Germline V lookup: CDR1 SGHVS, CDR2 FQNEAQ. This chain's CDR3 is CASSFGLAGGQGKNIQYF. DNA for the CDR3: TGTGCCAGCAGCTTCGGACTAGCGGGGGGGCAGGGCAAAAACATTCAGTACTTC.

This clonotype appeared a few times. The chain recombines TRBV12-3 or TRBV12-4 with TRBJ1-6; 7 nucleotides align to TRBD1. The CDR3 runs 15 residues. J was trimmed by 10 bases and V by 3 bases; bases with no gene match: 9. CDR3: CASSLGNGQVSPLHF. The CDR3 DNA follows: TGTGCCAGCAGTTTGGGTAACGGACAGGTATCACCCCTCCACTTT.